The rows below give T cell receptor beta chains drawn from one sample of a study of cytomegalovirus exposure and HLA in healthy donors. Clones were sequenced by immunoSEQ multiplex PCR, and TCRdb holds only the in-frame ones, with some missing. The data show approximately 160,000 clones, around 78% seen once. The sequenced sample was PBMCs. These receptors all stem from a woman between 35 and 50 years old in good health and CMV-seropositive. CDR3s include the opening cysteine and the closing phenylalanine or tryptophan. A D gene is named only where the DNA matches it firmly. The size of a clone is reported for some rows only, either as once, few or many, or as a class for expanded clones.

V gene,clone size,J gene,D gene,CDR3 protein,CDR3 DNA
TRBV27,-,TRBJ2-7,-,CASSLRPQDPYEQYF,TGTGCCAGCAGTTTAAGGCCGCAGGATCCCTACGAGCAGTACTTC
TRBV30,-,TRBJ2-7,TRBD1,CAWSPRQGFSYEQYF,TGTGCCTGGAGTCCAAGACAGGGGTTTTCCTACGAGCAGTACTTC
TRBV7-8,once,TRBJ2-3,TRBD2,CATTWGIAGGLTDTQYF,TGTGCCACAACCTGGGGGATAGCGGGGGGCCTCACAGATACGCAGTATTTT
TRBV7-2,-,TRBJ2-7,-,CASSLGRTYEQYF,TGTGCCAGCAGCCTAGGGAGGACCTACGAGCAGTACTTC
TRBV7-8,-,TRBJ2-2,-,CASSPDRWGRELFF,TGTGCCAGCAGCCCCGATCGCTGGGGCAGGGAGCTGTTTTTT
TRBV5-4,-,TRBJ2-5,-,CASSRGGAVGETQYF,TGTGCCAGCAGCCGAGGGGGGGCTGTTGGAGAGACCCAGTACTTC
TRBV2,-,TRBJ1-2,-,CASSEARTANYGYTF,TGTGCCAGCAGTGAAGCGAGGACAGCTAACTATGGCTACACCTTC
TRBV6-5,-,TRBJ2-2,-,CASSYNTGELFF,TGTGCCAGCAGCTATAACACCGGGGAGCTGTTTTTT
TRBV19,-,TRBJ1-2,-,CASSIDYAGQFYGYTF,TGTGCCAGTAGTATAGATTACGCAGGGCAGTTCTATGGCTACACCTTC
TRBV2,-,TRBJ2-1,TRBD2,CASSGGTSGGSYNEQFF,TGTGCCAGCAGTGGAGGGACTAGCGGGGGTTCCTACAATGAGCAGTTCTTC
TRBV10-3,-,TRBJ2-7,-,CATTGKDEQYF,TGTGCCACCACAGGGAAGGACGAGCAGTACTTC
TRBV7-2,once,TRBJ1-1,-,CASSLMAPNTEAFF,TGTGCCAGCAGCTTAATGGCCCCGAACACTGAAGCTTTCTTT
TRBV4-3,-,TRBJ1-1,TRBD1,CASSQNQGAGTEAFF,TGCGCCAGCAGCCAAAACCAGGGGGCAGGCACTGAAGCTTTCTTT
TRBV6-1,-,TRBJ2-3,TRBD2,CASSVGAGGSSWQYF,TGTGCCAGCAGTGTAGGAGCGGGGGGGTCCTCCTGGCAGTATTTT
TRBV13,few,TRBJ2-1,TRBD2,CASSLGAGDEQFF,TGTGCCAGCAGCTTAGGAGCGGGGGATGAGCAGTTCTTC
TRBV6-1,-,TRBJ1-1,TRBD1,CASSDQDRVTEAFF,TGTGCCAGCAGTGACCAAGACAGGGTCACTGAAGCTTTCTTT
TRBV5-1,-,TRBJ2-2,-,CASSETNGISGELFF,TGCGCCAGCAGCGAGACAAATGGCATTAGCGGGGAGCTGTTTTTT
TRBV9,-,TRBJ1-1,-,CASSVAVRGTEAFF,TGTGCCAGCAGCGTAGCTGTCAGGGGTACTGAAGCTTTCTTT
TRBV7-6,-,TRBJ2-7,-,CASSLRPAGNAYEQYF,TGTGCCAGCAGCTTACGGCCAGCGGGTAATGCCTACGAGCAGTACTTC
TRBV9,-,TRBJ2-1,TRBD2,CASSGEGLAANEQFF,TGTGCCAGCAGCGGAGAGGGACTAGCGGCTAATGAGCAGTTCTTC
TRBV19,once,TRBJ1-5,-,CASSIDHGANQPQHF,TGTGCCAGTAGTATAGATCATGGAGCCAATCAGCCCCAGCATTTT
TRBV30,once,TRBJ1-1,TRBD1,CAWSVGRTGGDTEAFF,TGTGCCTGGAGTGTCGGCAGGACAGGGGGGGACACTGAAGCTTTCTTT
TRBV30,-,TRBJ1-1,-,CAWSVQLNTEAFF,TGTGCCTGGAGTGTACAGCTGAACACTGAAGCTTTCTTT
TRBV27,-,TRBJ1-4,TRBD1,CASSWLGTGLEKLFF,TGTGCCAGCAGCTGGTTGGGGACAGGGCTTGAAAAACTGTTTTTT
TRBV5-1,-,TRBJ2-5,-,CASSLDRADETQYF,TGCGCCAGCAGCTTGGACAGGGCGGATGAGACCCAGTACTTC
TRBV6-4,once,TRBJ2-6,TRBD2,CASRGAGVGGANVLTF,TGTGCCAGCAGAGGGGCGGGGGTCGGTGGGGCCAACGTCCTGACTTTC
TRBV9,-,TRBJ1-6,-,CASSVGQAPNSPLHF,TGTGCCAGCAGCGTAGGTCAGGCTCCTAATTCACCCCTCCACTTT
TRBV28,-,TRBJ1-1,-,CASTNQGTMVGAFF,TGTGCCAGCACCAATCAGGGCACCATGGTGGGAGCTTTCTTT
TRBV7-6,-,TRBJ2-7,-,CASSFSRDSEQYF,TGTGCCAGCAGCTTTTCAAGGGATAGCGAGCAGTACTTC
TRBV2,-,TRBJ1-1,-,CASSKGVTGEAFF,TGTGCCAGCAGCAAGGGGGTAACCGGTGAAGCTTTCTTT
TRBV5-1,-,TRBJ1-4,-,CASSLISGGGQKLFF,TGCGCCAGCAGCTTGATATCAGGTGGTGGGCAGAAACTGTTTTTT
TRBV5-6,-,TRBJ2-7,-,CASSLALGPGRNEQYF,TGTGCCAGCAGCTTGGCTTTGGGTCCAGGGCGCAACGAGCAGTACTTC
TRBV7-9,-,TRBJ1-5,-,CASSPDSYQPQHF,TGTGCCAGCAGCCCAGACAGCTATCAGCCCCAGCATTTT
TRBV4-2,once,TRBJ2-2,-,CASSQGQGGGELFF,TGTGCCAGCAGCCAAGGGCAGGGAGGCGGGGAGCTGTTTTTT
TRBV5-5,-,TRBJ1-1,-,CASSLAGMSQAFF,TGTGCCAGCAGCTTGGCCGGGATGAGCCAAGCTTTCTTT
TRBV5-1,once,TRBJ2-7,-,CASSFIRADEQYF,TGCGCCAGCAGCTTTATCAGGGCCGACGAGCAGTACTTC
TRBV29-1,-,TRBJ1-2,-,CSVQLDLISGYTF,TGCAGCGTTCAGCTAGACCTGATTTCTGGCTACACCTTC
TRBV7-9,-,TRBJ1-1,-,CSSQAMNTEAFF,TGTTCCAGCCAGGCAATGAACACTGAAGCTTTCTTT
TRBV7-8,-,TRBJ2-7,TRBD1,CASSRTGYEQYF,TGCGCCAGCAGCCGGACAGGGTACGAGCAGTACTTC
TRBV18,-,TRBJ2-1,TRBD1,CASSLGQGKGNEQFF,TGTGCCAGCTCACTCGGACAGGGGAAGGGCAATGAGCAGTTCTTC
TRBV11-1,-,TRBJ1-1,TRBD1,CASSLYRGTNTEAFF,TGTGCCAGCAGCTTATACAGGGGGACGAACACTGAAGCTTTCTTT
TRBV13,-,TRBJ2-5,-,CASSPGRRQETQYF,TGTGCCAGCAGCCCGGGCAGGAGGCAAGAGACCCAGTACTTC